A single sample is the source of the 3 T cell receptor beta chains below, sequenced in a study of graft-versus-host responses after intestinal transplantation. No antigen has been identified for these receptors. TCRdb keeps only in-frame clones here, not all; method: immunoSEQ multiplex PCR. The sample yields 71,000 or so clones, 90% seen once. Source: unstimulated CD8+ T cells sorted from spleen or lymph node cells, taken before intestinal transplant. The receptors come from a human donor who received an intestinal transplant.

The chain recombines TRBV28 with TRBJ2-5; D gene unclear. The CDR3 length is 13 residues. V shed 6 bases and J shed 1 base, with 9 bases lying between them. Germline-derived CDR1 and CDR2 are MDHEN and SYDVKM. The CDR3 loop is CASRGGAQETQYF. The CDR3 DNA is TGTGCCAGCAGGGGTGGAGCCCAAGAGACCCAGTACTTC.

CDR3: CASSLGTVEQYF. The CDR3 coding sequence is TGTGCCAGCAGCCTAGGGACAGTCGAGCAGTACTTC. This chain connects TRBV14 to TRBJ2-7; 7 positions agree with TRBD1. V lost 4 bases to trimming and J lost 6 bases; unmatched junction nucleotides: 3. Germline-derived CDR1 and CDR2 are SGHDN and FVKESK. This CDR3 has 12 amino acids.

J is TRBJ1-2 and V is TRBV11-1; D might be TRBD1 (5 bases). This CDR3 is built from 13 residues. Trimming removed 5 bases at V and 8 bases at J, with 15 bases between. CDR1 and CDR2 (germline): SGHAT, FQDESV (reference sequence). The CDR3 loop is CASSEQERMGYTF. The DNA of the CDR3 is TGTGCCAGCAGCGAACAGGAAAGGATGGGCTACACCTTC.